A selection of T cell receptor beta chains follows, all from one sample in a study of human T cells and chemical hapten exposure. TCRdb re-called the RACE reads through MiXCR, storing one row per CDR3 protein. The sample has 120,000 to 150,000 distinct CDR3 sequences, about 11% seen once. The source material was whole blood, sampled in connection with sensitization to the hapten diphenylcyclopropenone (DPC). Receptors were obtained from a woman in her forties or fifties with alopecia areata. Some clones in this sample may be carry-over from other donors' samples. Each CDR3 is given with its conserved first and last residue. The order of the fields is V gene, D gene, clone size, J gene, CDR3 protein, CDR3 DNA. D genes are given only for firm matches. Clone size appears in some rows only: once, few, many, or a class for an expanded clone.

TRBV19	NA	NA	TRBJ2-3	CACSIGGAESTDTQYF	TGTGCCTGTAGTATCGGAGGAGCGGAGAGCACAGATACGCAGTATTTT
TRBV7-6	NA	many	TRBJ2-5	CASSLNQGREETQYF	TGTGCCAGCAGCTTAAACCAGGGACGGGAAGAGACCCAGTACTTC
TRBV11-2	TRBD2	NA	TRBJ2-1	CASSPKTSGSIEQFF	TGTGCCAGCAGCCCAAAGACTAGCGGGAGCATTGAGCAGTTCTTC
TRBV7-2	NA	NA	TRBJ1-3	CASSLRDGNTIYF	TGTGCCAGCAGCTTGAGGGATGGAAACACCATATATTTT
TRBV5-1	TRBD2	NA	TRBJ2-2	CASGLAAGTGELFF	TGCGCCAGTGGACTAGCGGCGGGCACCGGGGAGCTGTTTTTT
TRBV5-1	TRBD1	NA	TRBJ2-5	CASNYNTGVSVTQYF	TGCGCCAGCAACTATAATACAGGGGTCTCGGTGACCCAGTACTTC
TRBV11-2	NA	few	TRBJ2-5	CASSLQGFETQYF	TGTGCCAGCAGCTTACAGGGGTTTGAGACCCAGTACTTC
TRBV11-1	TRBD1	NA	TRBJ2-4	CASSSRDRRFF	TGTGCCAGCAGCTCCCGGGACAGAAGATTTTTC
TRBV5-1	TRBD2	many	TRBJ2-1	CASSILAGSYNEQFF	TGCGCCAGCAGCATCCTAGCGGGGAGCTACAATGAGCAGTTCTTC
TRBV29-1	TRBD1	NA	TRBJ2-2	CSVGQGADTGELFF	TGCAGCGTCGGACAGGGGGCGGACACCGGGGAGCTGTTTTTT
TRBV2	NA	few	TRBJ2-7	CAVRLSYEQYF	TGTGCCGTCCGGCTGTCCTACGAGCAGTACTTC
TRBV7-8	TRBD2	many	TRBJ2-1	CASSSLGLAGDYEQFF	TGTGCCAGCAGCTCATTAGGACTAGCGGGAGACTATGAGCAGTTCTTC
TRBV10-1	TRBD2	many	TRBJ2-1	CASSYSGRANEQFF	TGCGCCAGCAGCTATAGCGGGAGGGCCAATGAGCAGTTCTTC
TRBV18	TRBD2	few	TRBJ2-5	CASSPPQGLAGNQETQYF	TGTGCCAGCTCACCCCCGCAGGGACTAGCGGGCAACCAAGAGACCCAGTACTTC
TRBV24-1	NA	NA	TRBJ2-2	CATSGQGGVYTGELFF	TGTGCCACCAGTGGCCAGGGGGGCGTTTACACCGGGGAGCTGTTTTTT
TRBV9	NA	many	TRBJ2-1	CASSVAGTINEQFF	TGTGCCAGCAGCGTAGCTGGGACCATCAATGAGCAGTTCTTC
TRBV2	NA	NA	TRBJ1-3	CASSLDGNGGNTIYF	TGTGCCAGCAGTCTTGACGGTAATGGTGGAAACACCATATATTTT
TRBV9	NA	many	TRBJ1-1	CASNRVGTEAFF	TGTGCCAGCAACCGAGTGGGGACTGAAGCTTTCTTT
TRBV5-1	NA	NA	TRBJ1-1	CASSLERGGNTEAFF	TGCGCCAGCAGCTTGGAACGGGGTGGGAACACTGAAGCTTTCTTT
TRBV20-1	TRBD2	few	TRBJ2-1	CSARDHRLAGSNEQFF	TGCAGTGCTAGAGATCATAGACTAGCGGGAAGTAATGAGCAGTTCTTC